This T cell receptor beta chain was obtained from a study of blood T cells in healthy people across ages. Combining a sample-barcoded 5' primer with a J-beta primer mix, a second PCR ran for about 7 to 11 cycles. Every single cDNA molecule received a tag from a template-switch adaptor with 12 random nucleotides. Using its own MiXCR run on the 5' RACE reads, TCRdb lists one record per CDR3 protein. This sample has some 1.8 million distinct CDR3 sequences, with about two fifths found just once. Of note for this clonotype: What it recognizes is unknown.

This CDR3 contains 14 residues. V was shortened by 3 bases and J by 1 base, with 10 bases between the two germline ends. Germline CDR1 is MNHEY and CDR2 is SMNVEV (reference sequence). Findings and caveats of the study: Relative to aged donors, long-lived donors carried more naive CD4+ cells and displayed higher diversity. Any changes in expanded clonotypes were possibly confounded, as donor CMV status remained unknown.

The J gene is TRBJ2-7, the V gene TRBV27, with D hard to call. The sequence came from a human donor in good health. The sequencing sample was made of blood. The CDR3 nucleotides are TGTGCCAGCAGTTTGCGGAGCACGTCCTACGAGCAGTACTTC. Encoded protein: CASSLRSTSYEQYF.